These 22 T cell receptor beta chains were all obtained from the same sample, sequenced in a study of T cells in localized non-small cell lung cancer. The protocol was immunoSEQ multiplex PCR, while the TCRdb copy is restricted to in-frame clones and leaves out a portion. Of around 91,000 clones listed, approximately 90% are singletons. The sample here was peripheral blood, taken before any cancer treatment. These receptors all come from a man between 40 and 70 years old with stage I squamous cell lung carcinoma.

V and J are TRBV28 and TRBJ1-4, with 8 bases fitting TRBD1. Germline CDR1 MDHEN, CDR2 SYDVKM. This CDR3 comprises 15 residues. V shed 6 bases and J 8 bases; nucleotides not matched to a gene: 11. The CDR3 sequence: CASSMGQDGGEKLFF. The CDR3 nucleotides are TGTGCCAGCAGCATGGGACAGGATGGGGGGGAAAAACTGTTTTTT.

The CDR3: CASRPSPEALYGYTF. CDR3 DNA: TGTGCCAGCAGACCGTCCCCGGAGGCCCTCTATGGCTACACCTTC. The genes are TRBV7-2 and TRBJ1-2; D not certain. Trimming left V 6 bases short and J 4 bases short, with 18 bases between. Per the germline V gene, CDR1 is SGHTA and CDR2 is FQGNSA. The length of the CDR3 is 15 residues.

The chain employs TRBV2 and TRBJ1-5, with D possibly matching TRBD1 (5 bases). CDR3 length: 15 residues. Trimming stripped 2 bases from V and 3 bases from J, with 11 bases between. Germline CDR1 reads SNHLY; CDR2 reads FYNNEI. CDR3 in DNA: TGTGCCAGCAGTGAAATAAGAGGGGACAATCAGCCCCAGCATTTT. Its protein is CASSEIRGDNQPQHF.

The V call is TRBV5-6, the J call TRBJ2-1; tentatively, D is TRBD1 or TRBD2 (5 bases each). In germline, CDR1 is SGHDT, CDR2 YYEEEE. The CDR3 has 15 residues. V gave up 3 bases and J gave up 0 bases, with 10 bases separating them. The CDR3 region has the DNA TGTGCCAGCAGCTGGGACGACGTCTCCTACAATGAGCAGTTCTTC. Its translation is CASSWDDVSYNEQFF.

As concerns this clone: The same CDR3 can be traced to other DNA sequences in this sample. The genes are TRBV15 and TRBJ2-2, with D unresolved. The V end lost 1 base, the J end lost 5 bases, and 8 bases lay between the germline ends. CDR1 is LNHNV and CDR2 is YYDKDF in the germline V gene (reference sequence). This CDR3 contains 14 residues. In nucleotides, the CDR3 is TGTGCCACCAGCAGAGCAGGAACGACCGGGGAGCTGTTTTTT. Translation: CATSRAGTTGELFF.

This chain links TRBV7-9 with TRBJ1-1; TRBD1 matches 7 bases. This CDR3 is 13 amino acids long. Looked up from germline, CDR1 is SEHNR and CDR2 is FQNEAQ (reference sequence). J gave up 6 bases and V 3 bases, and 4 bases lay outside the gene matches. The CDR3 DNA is TGTGCCAGCAGCTTGGACAGGTCCCCTGAAGCTTTCTTT. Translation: CASSLDRSPEAFF.

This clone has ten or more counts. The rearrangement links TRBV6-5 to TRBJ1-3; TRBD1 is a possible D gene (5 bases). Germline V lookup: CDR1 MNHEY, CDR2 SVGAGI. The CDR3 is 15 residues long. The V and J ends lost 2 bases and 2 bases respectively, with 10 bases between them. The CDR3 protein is CASSYAGTTGNTIYF. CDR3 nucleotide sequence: TGTGCCAGCAGTTACGCCGGGACCACTGGAAACACCATATATTTT.

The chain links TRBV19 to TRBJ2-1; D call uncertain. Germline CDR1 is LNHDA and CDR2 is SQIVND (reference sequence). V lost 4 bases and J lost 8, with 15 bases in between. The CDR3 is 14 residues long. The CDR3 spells CASSTQVGSHEQFF. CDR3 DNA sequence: TGTGCCAGTAGTACCCAAGTAGGGTCTCATGAGCAGTTCTTC.

CDR3 nucleotide sequence: TGTGCCAGCAGCTTGGGGGACAGAAATTCACCCCTCCACTTT. It is translated as CASSLGDRNSPLHF. This chain joins TRBV5-6 and TRBJ1-6; 7 bases fit TRBD1. The CDR3 spans 14 residues. From germline, CDR1 is SGHDT and CDR2 YYEEEE. V trimming: 0 bases; J trimming: 7 bases; junction bases outside the gene matches: 1.

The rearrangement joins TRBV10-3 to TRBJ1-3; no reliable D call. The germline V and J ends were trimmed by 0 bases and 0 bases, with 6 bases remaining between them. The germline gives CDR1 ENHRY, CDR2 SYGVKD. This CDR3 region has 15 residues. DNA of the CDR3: TGTGCCATCAGTGAGTCTAAAATCTCTGGAAACACCATATATTTT. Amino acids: CAISESKISGNTIYF.

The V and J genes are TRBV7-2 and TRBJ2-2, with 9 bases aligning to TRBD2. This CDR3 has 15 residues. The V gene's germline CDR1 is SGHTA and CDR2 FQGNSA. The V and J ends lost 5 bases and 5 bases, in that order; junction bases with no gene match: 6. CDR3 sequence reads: CASSGGAGGTGELFF. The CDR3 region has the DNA TGTGCCAGCAGCGGGGGAGCGGGGGGTACCGGGGAGCTGTTTTTT.

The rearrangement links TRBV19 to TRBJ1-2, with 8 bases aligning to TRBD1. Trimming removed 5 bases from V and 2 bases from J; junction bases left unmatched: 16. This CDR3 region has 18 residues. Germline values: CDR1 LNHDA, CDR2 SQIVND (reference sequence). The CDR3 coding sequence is TGTGCCAGTAGTCCCATCCCTCAGGGGGCGCTTTCAAACTATGGCTACACCTTC. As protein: CASSPIPQGALSNYGYTF.

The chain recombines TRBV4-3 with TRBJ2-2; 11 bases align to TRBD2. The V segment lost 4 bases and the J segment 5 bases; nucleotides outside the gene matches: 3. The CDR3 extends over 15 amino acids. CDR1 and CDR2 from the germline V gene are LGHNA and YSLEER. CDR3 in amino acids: CASSPTSGVTGELFF. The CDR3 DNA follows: TGCGCCAGCAGCCCGACTAGCGGGGTAACCGGGGAGCTGTTTTTT.

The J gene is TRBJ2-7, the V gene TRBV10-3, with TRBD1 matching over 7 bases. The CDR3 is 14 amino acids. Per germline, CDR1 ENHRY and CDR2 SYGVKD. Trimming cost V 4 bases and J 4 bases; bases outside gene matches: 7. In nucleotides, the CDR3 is TGTGCCATCAGTGGTACGACAGGGCTTTACGAGCAGTACTTC. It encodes CAISGTTGLYEQYF.

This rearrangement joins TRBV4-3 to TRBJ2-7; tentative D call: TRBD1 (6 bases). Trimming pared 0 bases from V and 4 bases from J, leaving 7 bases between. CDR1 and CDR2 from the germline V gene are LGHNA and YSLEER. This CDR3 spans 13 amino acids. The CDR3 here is CASSQETGYEQYF. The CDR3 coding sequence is TGCGCCAGCAGCCAAGAGACAGGTTACGAGCAGTACTTC.

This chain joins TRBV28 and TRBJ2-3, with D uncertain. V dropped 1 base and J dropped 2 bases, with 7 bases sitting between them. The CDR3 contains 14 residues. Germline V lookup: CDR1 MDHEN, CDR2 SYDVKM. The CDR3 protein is CASSLSATTDTQYF. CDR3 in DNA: TGTGCCAGCAGTTTATCGGCCACCACAGATACGCAGTATTTT.

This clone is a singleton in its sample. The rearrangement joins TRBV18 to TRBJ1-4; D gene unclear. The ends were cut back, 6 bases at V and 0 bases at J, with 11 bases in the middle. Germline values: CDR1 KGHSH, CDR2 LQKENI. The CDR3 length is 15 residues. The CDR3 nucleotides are TGTGCCAGCTCGCGGACGCTAGCAACTAATGAAAAACTGTTTTTT. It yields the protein CASSRTLATNEKLFF.

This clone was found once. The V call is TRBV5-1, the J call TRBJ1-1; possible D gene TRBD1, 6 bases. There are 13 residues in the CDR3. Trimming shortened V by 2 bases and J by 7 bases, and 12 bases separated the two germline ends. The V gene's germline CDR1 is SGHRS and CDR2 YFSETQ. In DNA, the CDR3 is TGCGCCAGCAGCTTCTGGACAGCTAGTGAAGCTTTCTTT. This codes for CASSFWTASEAFF. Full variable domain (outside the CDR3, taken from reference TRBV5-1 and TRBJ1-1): KAGVTQTPRYLIKTRGQQVTLSCSPISGHRSVSWYQQTPGQGLQFLFEYFSETQRNKGNFPGRFSGRQFSNSRSEMNVSTLELGDSALYLCASSFWTASEAFFGQGTRLTVV.

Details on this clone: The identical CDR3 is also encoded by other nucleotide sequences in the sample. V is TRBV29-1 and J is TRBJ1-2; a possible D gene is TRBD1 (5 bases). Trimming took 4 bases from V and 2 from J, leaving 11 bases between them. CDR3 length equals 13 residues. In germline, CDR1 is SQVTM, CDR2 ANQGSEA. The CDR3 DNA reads TGCAGCGTTGTGGGGCAACTAAACTATGGCTACACCTTC. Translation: CSVVGQLNYGYTF.

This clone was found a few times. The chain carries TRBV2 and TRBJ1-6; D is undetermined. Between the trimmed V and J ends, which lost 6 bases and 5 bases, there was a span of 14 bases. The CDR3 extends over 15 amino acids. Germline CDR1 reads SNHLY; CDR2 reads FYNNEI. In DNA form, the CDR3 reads TGTGCCAGCAGCTCCACCGAAAGTAATAATTCACCCCTCCACTTT. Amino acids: CASSSTESNNSPLHF.

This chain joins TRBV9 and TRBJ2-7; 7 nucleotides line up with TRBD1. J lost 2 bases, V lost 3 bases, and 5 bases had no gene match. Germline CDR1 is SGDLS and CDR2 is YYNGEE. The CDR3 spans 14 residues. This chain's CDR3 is CASSARTGTYEQYF. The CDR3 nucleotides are TGTGCCAGCAGCGCACGGACAGGAACCTACGAGCAGTACTTC.

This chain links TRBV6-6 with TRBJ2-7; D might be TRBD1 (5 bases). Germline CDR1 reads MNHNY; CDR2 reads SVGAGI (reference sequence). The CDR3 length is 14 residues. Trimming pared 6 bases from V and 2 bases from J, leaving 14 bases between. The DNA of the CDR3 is TGTGCCAGCAGCCTGGGGCCGTTAACCTACGAGCAGTACTTC. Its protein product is CASSLGPLTYEQYF.